This entry concerns a single TCR beta chain. This clonotype was counted once. Its antigen has not been determined. A much larger clonotype is one base distant, so this may be a read error. These data belong to a study of response to subunit inactivated influenza vaccine (dated by TCRdb to between 2017 and 2018). In terms of the full investigation: To follow how T cells responded to a trivalent subunit inactivated influenza vaccine, the researchers relied on deep quantitative profiling of the T cell receptor repertoire.

Broader findings and caveats from the paper: The authors proposed that each seasonal influenza vaccination may bring in only a limited number of new T cells.

As encoded in the germline V gene (reference sequence), CDR1 is SEHNR while CDR2 is FQNEAQ. The CDR3 runs 14 amino acids, cysteine and phenylalanine included. The DNA shown is the 42-base CDR3, in frame from base 1. Library prep was done by RT-PCR. Instrument on record: Illumina HiSeq 2500. Using fastp at Q25 and MiXCR, TCRdb reprocessed the public reads and kept productive beta chains. Each record represents a unique CDR3 protein, reported with the most common genes and DNA among its rows. The sample profile shows under 200,000 distinct CDR3 sequences; about 11% of them were found once. The ten top clones hold about a third of the sample.

The receptor's source is a man aged 45 to 70 who received an inactivated influenza vaccine. Donor details come from another sample of the same person, matched by shared clones. This specimen consisted of CD8+ T cells sorted from PBMCs, obtained roughly 24 months after vaccination. The chain joins TRBV7-9 to TRBJ2-7, with no reliable assignment of the D segment. The CDR3 reads CANSPKFLSMEQYF. The DNA sequence is TGTGCCAACAGCCCAAAGTTCTTGTCGATGGAGCAGTACTTC.